This TCR beta chain was identified in a study of blood T cell repertoires in COVID-19. About the research overall: Acute-phase and convalescent COVID-19 samples originated in the United States, Italy and Spain. PBMCs, B-cell-depleted T cells, or T cells provided the cDNA or gDNA that made up the material.

Original handling: Amplified reference gene primers provided the basis for estimating nucleated cell counts. Repertoires were generated with immunoSEQ multiplex PCR, while TCRdb's copy carries only in-frame clones and drops some. The D gene and trimming were derived from the DNA, and the V and J assignments and clone size from that table. The sample has fewer than 250,000 clones; about 82% are singletons. Patients at the Seattle site were enrolled during active infection and followed longitudinally. This CDR3 has 19 residues. Sequencing used peripheral blood. V is TRBV12-1 and J is TRBJ2-3; TRBD2 is taken as the D call from the table, unchecked against the DNA. TRBV12-1 is given as a pseudogene. This receptor was identified in a woman over 75 with COVID-19, enrolled during active disease. The CDR3 region has the DNA TGTGCCAGCAGCCATTCCGGGACTAGCGGCCCTAGGGGCACAGATACGCAGTATTTT. Encoded protein: CASSHSGTSGPRGTDTQYF.